This T cell receptor beta chain was sequenced for a study of blood T cell repertoires in COVID-19. Overall study: The origin of the acute and convalescent COVID-19 samples was the United States, Italy and Spain. Nucleic acid was either cDNA or gDNA, and it came from T cells, B-cell-depleted T cells, or PBMCs.

Per the germline V gene, CDR1 is SGHNT and CDR2 is YENEEA. V was pared by 1 base and J by 7 bases, with 8 bases of the junction left unmatched. This CDR3 comprises 15 residues. Study processing details: Estimates of nucleated cell counts were drawn from the amplification of reference gene primers. Clones were sequenced by immunoSEQ multiplex PCR, and TCRdb holds only the in-frame ones, with some missing. V and J calls and clone size are given by that table; D and trimming were obtained from the DNA. Of about 260,000 clones listed, approximately 84% are singletons. The receptor comes from a woman aged 80 or over with acute or convalescent COVID-19. The V call is TRBV11-3, the J call TRBJ2-5, with TRBD2 matching over 8 bases. The sample was peripheral blood. The CDR3 bases are TGTGCCAGCAGCTTAGCAGCGGGGGCTGGAGGGACCCAGTACTTC. This translates into CASSLAAGAGGTQYF.